This TCR beta chain came from a study of cytomegalovirus exposure and HLA in healthy donors. Regarding the study as a whole: Researchers left out some V segments, among them TRBV6-2 and TRBV6-3, as indistinguishable. Both high specificity and high sensitivity reportedly marked the classifier's diagnosis of cytomegalovirus status.

This CDR3 is 16 amino acids long. Germline-derived CDR1 and CDR2 are SEHNR and FQNEAQ (reference sequence). V lost 0 bases and J lost 7, with 16 bases in between. On this clone: The target antigen is unknown.

Use of 60 Vbeta and 13 Jbeta primers characterized the PCR. Measured with immunoSEQ multiplex PCR; TCRdb has only the in-frame clones, and not every one. The sample consists of under 150,000 clones, around 78% of them appearing once. The source is a woman aged 40 to 50 in good health and CMV-seropositive. The specimen was PBMCs. V gene TRBV7-9 combines with J gene TRBJ2-1, with TRBD2 as a possible D gene (6 bases). The CDR3 region is CASSLAGSGEGNEQFF. Written as DNA, the CDR3 is TGTGCCAGCAGCTTAGCAGGTAGCGGTGAGGGGAATGAGCAGTTCTTC.